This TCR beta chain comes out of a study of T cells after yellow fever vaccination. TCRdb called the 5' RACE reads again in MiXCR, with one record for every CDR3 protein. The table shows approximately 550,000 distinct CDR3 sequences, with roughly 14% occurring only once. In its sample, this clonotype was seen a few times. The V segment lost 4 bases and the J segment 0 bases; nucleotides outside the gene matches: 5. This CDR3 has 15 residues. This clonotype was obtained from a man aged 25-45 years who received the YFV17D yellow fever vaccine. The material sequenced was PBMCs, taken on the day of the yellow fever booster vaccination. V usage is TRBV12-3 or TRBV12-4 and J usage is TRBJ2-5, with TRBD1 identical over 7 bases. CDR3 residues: CASSSGDRDQETQYF. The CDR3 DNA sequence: TGTGCCAGCAGTTCCGGGGACAGAGACCAAGAGACCCAGTACTTC.